What follows is one TCR beta chain and its context. Its matching antigen is unknown. This sample stems from a study of PD-1 blockade in classical Hodgkin lymphoma. Study findings and constraints: Patients starting nivolumab less than 1 year after ASCT had lower diversity and were excluded from later analyses.

Every single patient, without exception, relapsed after autologous stem cell transplantation, and brentuximab vedotin exposure varied. Germline V lookup: CDR1 SNHLY, CDR2 FYNNEI. V lost 6 bases and J lost 5, with 22 bases in between. The CDR3 is 16 residues long. Some clones are missing from TCRdb's copy, which holds only in-frame ones; the method was immunoSEQ multiplex PCR. The sample contains nearly 25,000 clones, 81% of which appear only once. The TCR originated in a human donor with classical Hodgkin lymphoma. The chain employs TRBV2 and TRBJ2-5, with D perhaps matching TRBD2 (7 bases). The sample consisted of peripheral blood mononuclear cells (PBMCs), taken before the second cycle of nivolumab. CDR3 amino acids: CASSELYGGAGETQYF. CDR3 nucleotides: TGTGCCAGCAGCGAGCTTTATGGGGGGGCAGGGGAGACCCAGTACTTC.